This T cell receptor (beta chain) was profiled in a study of OX40 agonist ivuxolimab in advanced cancers. Details on this clone: Its specificity is unknown.

Study outcomes and limitations: In a subset of nonresponders, normalized T-cell clonal expansion was also low. CD8+ T cells were the subset that, on average, had more expanded clones than CD4+.

The V gene's germline CDR1 is LNHDA and CDR2 SQIVND (reference sequence). V was trimmed by 0 bases and J by 5 bases, leaving 8 bases between them. The CDR3 runs to 13 residues. Sequenced by immunoSEQ multiplex PCR; TCRdb stores in-frame clones only, minus some. The table records tens of thousands of clones, 65% to 85% of them present only once. The sample in question was CD4+ or CD8+ T cells sorted from blood, obtained in a trial of the OX40 agonist ivuxolimab. This TCR was sampled from an adult with an advanced solid tumor such as melanoma, head and neck, liver or kidney cancer. This chain links TRBV19 with TRBJ2-7, with unresolved D. DNA for the CDR3: TGTGCCAGTAGTATAGATCTAGTCAACGAGCAGTACTTC. It yields the protein CASSIDLVNEQYF.